The 19 T cell receptor beta chains reported below all come from one sample, sequenced in a study of graft-versus-host responses after intestinal transplantation. This table comes from immunoSEQ multiplex PCR, and its TCRdb copy is limited to in-frame clones, with some not included. The sample includes approximately 100,000 clones, 86% seen only once; the top ten take under 1.5%. The specimen was PBMCs, collected 255 days after intestinal transplant. The receptors were gathered from a human patient who received an intestinal transplant, so some T cells may come from the graft donor.

This rearrangement joins TRBV5-1 to TRBJ1-2; no clear D gene. Trimming cost V 3 bases and J 7 bases, with 16 bases left between them. The CDR3 consists of 14 residues. Germline assignment: CDR1 SGHRS and CDR2 YFSETQ. The CDR3 sequence: CASSSDGVSGGYTF. In DNA, the CDR3 is TGCGCCAGCAGCTCTGACGGGGTATCCGGTGGCTACACCTTC.

This clone was detected only a few times. The CDR3 is CASSFVDRDHNEQFF. Written as DNA, the CDR3 is TGTGCCAGCAGTTTTGTGGACAGGGACCACAATGAGCAGTTCTTC. The chain employs TRBV28 and TRBJ2-1; 8 bases are shared with TRBD1. Germline V gene sequence: CDR1 MDHEN, CDR2 SYDVKM. The CDR3 totals 15 residues. The J segment lost 5 bases and the V segment lost 3 bases, leaving 6 bases of the junction unmatched.

The chain is built from TRBV6-5 and TRBJ2-2; D not resolved. Germline CDR1 reads MNHEY; CDR2 reads SVGAGI. The CDR3 spans 11 residues. Trimming took off 6 bases at V and 4 bases at J, with 3 bases between the two ends. Here the CDR3 DNA reads TGTGCCAGCAGGTCCACCGGGGAGCTGTTTTTT. Residues: CASRSTGELFF.

The rearrangement links TRBV6-1 to TRBJ2-7, with D perhaps matching TRBD1 or TRBD2 (5 bases each). Germline V gene sequence: CDR1 MNHNS, CDR2 SASEGT. V dropped 4 bases and J dropped 3 bases, with 16 bases sitting between them. The CDR3 covers 15 residues. The CDR3 reads CASSGTGTEDYEQYF. The DNA for the CDR3 is TGTGCCAGCAGTGGGACCGGGACGGAAGACTACGAGCAGTACTTC.

The chain employs TRBV15 and TRBJ2-1, with D maybe TRBD1 (5 bases). Germline V lookup: CDR1 LNHNV, CDR2 YYDKDF (reference sequence). V was shortened by 0 bases and J by 7 bases, with 10 bases between the two germline ends. This CDR3 region has 14 residues. The CDR3 here is CATSRDRTRNEQFF. In nucleotides, the CDR3 is TGTGCCACCAGCAGAGATCGGACAAGGAATGAGCAGTTCTTC.

The CDR3 coding sequence is TGCAGTGCAAGCCAGCCCGGGGAGCTGTTTTTT. Its translation: CSASQPGELFF. This sequence joins TRBV20-1 and TRBJ2-2; D not certain. Trimming stripped 6 bases from V and 6 bases from J, with 8 bases between. CDR3 length: 11 amino acids. In germline, CDR1 is DFQATT, CDR2 SNEGSKA (reference sequence).

The chain links TRBV18 to TRBJ1-2; weak D call: TRBD1 (6 bases). The CDR3 covers 17 residues. V lost 2 bases to trimming and J lost 4 bases, with 20 bases between them. Germline loops: CDR1 KGHSH, CDR2 LQKENI. The CDR3 reads CASSPFSGVQGAYGYTF. The CDR3 bases are TGTGCCAGCTCACCATTCTCGGGCGTACAGGGAGCCTATGGCTACACCTTC. Variable domain in full (rest from reference TRBV18 and TRBJ1-2): NAGVMQNPRHLVRRRGQEARLRCSPMKGHSHVYWYRQLPEEGLKFMVYLQKENIIDESGMPKERFSAEFPKEGPSILRIQQVVRGDSAAYFCASSPFSGVQGAYGYTFGSGTRLTVV.

This chain joins TRBV9 and TRBJ1-4; no clear D. This CDR3 is built from 15 residues. Germline CDR1 is SGDLS and CDR2 is YYNGEE. The V end was cut by 4 bases, the J end by 0 bases, with 10 bases between. CDR3 sequence reads: CASSPSGATNEKLFF. The CDR3 DNA reads as TGTGCCAGCAGCCCCTCCGGGGCAACTAATGAAAAACTGTTTTTT.

A single count supports this clone. The chain carries TRBV5-6 and TRBJ2-5, with D perhaps matching TRBD1 (6 bases). Between the trimmed V and J ends, which lost 5 bases and 1 base, there was a span of 12 bases. CDR1 and CDR2 from the germline V gene are SGHDT and YYEEEE. The CDR3 totals 14 residues. Here the CDR3 DNA reads TGTGCCAGCAGGACCGGGACACTCCAAGAGACCCAGTACTTC. This encodes CASRTGTLQETQYF.

The chain uses TRBV5-4 and TRBJ2-2; the D gene is possibly TRBD1 (7 bases). Trimming took 5 bases from V and 6 from J, leaving 17 bases between them. Per the germline V gene, CDR1 is SGHNT and CDR2 is YYREEE (reference sequence). This CDR3 is built from 15 residues. The CDR3 loop is CASSPDTGEAGELFF. Written as DNA, the CDR3 is TGTGCCAGCAGTCCAGACACAGGGGAGGCCGGGGAGCTGTTTTTT.

This clone has only a few counts. The rearrangement links TRBV9 to TRBJ2-7; tentative D call: TRBD2 (6 bases). Per the germline V gene, CDR1 is SGDLS and CDR2 is YYNGEE. The V end was cut by 0 bases, the J end by 2 bases, with 12 bases between. The CDR3 is 15 amino acids. In DNA, the CDR3 is TGTGCCAGCAGCGTAGGGGAAGGGAGGACCTACGAGCAGTACTTC. It translates to CASSVGEGRTYEQYF. The variable domain in full, completed from reference TRBV9 and TRBJ2-7, reads DSGVTQTPKHLITATGQRVTLRCSPRSGDLSVYWYQQSLDQGLQFLIQYYNGEERAKGNILERFSAQQFPDLHSELNLSSLELGDSALYFCASSVGEGRTYEQYFGPGTRLTVT.

Written as DNA, the CDR3 is TGCGCCAGCAGCCCCGAACAACAGGGGTCACCTTGGAATGAGCAGTTCTTC. This codes for CASSPEQQGSPWNEQFF. V usage is TRBV5-1 and J usage is TRBJ2-1, with 7 bases fitting TRBD1. This CDR3 has 17 residues. Germline CDR1 and CDR2: SGHRS and YFSETQ. The trim removed 4 bases at V and 7 bases at J, leaving 17 bases unmatched.

As DNA, the CDR3 is TGTGCCAGCAGCCCGGGCCTAAGAGGCTACACCTTC. Translating it yields CASSPGLRGYTF. The chain employs TRBV28 and TRBJ1-2; D is unclear. V lost 6 bases to trimming and J lost 8 bases, with 13 bases between them. This CDR3 is built from 12 residues. CDR1 is MDHEN, CDR2 SYDVKM, per germline.

The rearrangement joins TRBV10-3 to TRBJ2-2; TRBD1 is a possible D gene (5 bases). There are 16 residues in the CDR3. Germline V gives CDR1 ENHRY, CDR2 SYGVKD. V dropped 3 bases and J dropped 0 bases, with 11 bases sitting between them. In DNA form, the CDR3 reads TGTGCCATCAGTGATGACAGTTGGTCGAACACCGGGGAGCTGTTTTTT. Residues: CAISDDSWSNTGELFF.

This chain connects TRBV9 to TRBJ2-7; 8 bases map to TRBD1. Trimming cost V 2 bases and J 4 bases; bases outside gene matches: 17. The CDR3 spans 18 residues. Germline CDR1 reads SGDLS; CDR2 reads YYNGEE. CDR3 residues: CASSVTKPWDRKTYEQYF. As DNA, the CDR3 is TGTGCCAGCAGCGTGACCAAACCATGGGACAGGAAAACTTACGAGCAGTACTTC.

The CDR3 protein is CASSLDRGTVSQYF. DNA for the CDR3: TGCGCCAGCAGCCTCGACCGCGGGACAGTCTCGCAGTATTTT. The chain carries TRBV4-1 and TRBJ2-3; maybe TRBD1 (7 bases). CDR1 and CDR2 from the germline V gene are MGHRA and YSYEKL. V was trimmed by 4 bases and J by 10 bases, leaving 18 bases between them. The CDR3 spans 14 residues.

This clone was detected only a few times. The chain has TRBV19 and TRBJ1-4; maybe TRBD1 (5 bases). The CDR3 has 15 amino acids. Between the trimmed V and J ends, which lost 6 bases and 7 bases, there was a span of 18 bases. Germline CDR1 and CDR2: LNHDA and SQIVND (reference sequence). CDR3 protein: CASRGRGGVGEKLFF. The CDR3 region has the DNA TGTGCCAGTAGGGGTCGTGGGGGAGTGGGTGAAAAACTGTTTTTT.

The V call is TRBV6-6, the J call TRBJ2-3; the match to TRBD2 covers 10 bases. In germline, CDR1 is MNHNY, CDR2 SVGAGI (reference sequence). V shed 2 bases, J shed 2 bases, and the junction held 4 bases outside the gene matches. This CDR3 has 16 amino acids. The CDR3 region has the DNA TGTGCCAGCAGTTACACGAGCGGGAGGGCCACAGATACGCAGTATTTT. Protein: CASSYTSGRATDTQYF.

This clone has just one count. The chain couples TRBV5-6 to TRBJ2-5, with 8 bases lining up with TRBD2. The CDR3 sequence is 15 residues long. V dropped 2 bases and J dropped 5; count of bases not matched to a gene: 8. Germline V CDR1 and CDR2: SGHDT, YYEEEE. In nucleotides, the CDR3 is TGTGCCAGCAGCTTACCGGGACTAGGAGGGGAGACCCAGTACTTC. This codes for CASSLPGLGGETQYF.